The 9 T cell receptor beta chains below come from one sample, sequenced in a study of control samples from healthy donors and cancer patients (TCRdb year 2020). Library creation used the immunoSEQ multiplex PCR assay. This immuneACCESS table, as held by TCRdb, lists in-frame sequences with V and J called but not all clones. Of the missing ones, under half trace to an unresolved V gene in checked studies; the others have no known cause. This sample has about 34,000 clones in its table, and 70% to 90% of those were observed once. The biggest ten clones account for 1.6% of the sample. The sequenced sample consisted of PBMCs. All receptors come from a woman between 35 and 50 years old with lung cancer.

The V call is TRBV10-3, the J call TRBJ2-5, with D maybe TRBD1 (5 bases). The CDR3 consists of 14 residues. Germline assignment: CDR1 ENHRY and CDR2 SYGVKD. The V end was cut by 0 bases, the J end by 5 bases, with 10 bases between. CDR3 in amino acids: CAISESWSGETQYF. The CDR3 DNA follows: TGTGCCATCAGTGAGTCATGGTCAGGGGAGACCCAGTACTTC.

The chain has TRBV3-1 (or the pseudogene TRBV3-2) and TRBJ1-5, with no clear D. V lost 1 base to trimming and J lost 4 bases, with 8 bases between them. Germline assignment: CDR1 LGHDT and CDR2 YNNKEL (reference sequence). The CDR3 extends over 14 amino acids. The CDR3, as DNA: TGTGCCAGCAGCCAAGGACCGGGGAATCAGCCCCAGCATTTT. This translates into CASSQGPGNQPQHF.

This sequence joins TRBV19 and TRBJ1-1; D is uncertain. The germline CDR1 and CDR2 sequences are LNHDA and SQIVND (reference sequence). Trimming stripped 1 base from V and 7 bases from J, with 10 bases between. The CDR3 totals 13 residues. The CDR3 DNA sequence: TGTGCCAGTAGTATAGGCTCCCAGCTTGAAGCTTTCTTT. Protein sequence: CASSIGSQLEAFF.

The CDR3, as DNA: TGTGCCAGCAGTGCAGGGTTCGGTCAGCCCCAGCATTTT. This gives the protein CASSAGFGQPQHF. This chain connects TRBV6-4 to TRBJ1-5; possible D gene TRBD1, 5 bases. CDR3 size: 13 residues. CDR1 and CDR2 (germline): MRHNA, SNTAGT. The V gene lost 4 bases and the J gene lost 6 bases, with 10 bases spanning the gap.

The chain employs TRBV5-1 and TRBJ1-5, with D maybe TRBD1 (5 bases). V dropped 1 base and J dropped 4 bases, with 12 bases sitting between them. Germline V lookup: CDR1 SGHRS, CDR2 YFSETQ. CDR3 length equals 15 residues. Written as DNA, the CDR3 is TGCGCCAGCAGCTTGTTAGGGGCGACTAATCAGCCCCAGCATTTT. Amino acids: CASSLLGATNQPQHF. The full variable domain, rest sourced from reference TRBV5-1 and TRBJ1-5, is KAGVTQTPRYLIKTRGQQVTLSCSPISGHRSVSWYQQTPGQGLQFLFEYFSETQRNKGNFPGRFSGRQFSNSRSEMNVSTLELGDSALYLCASSLLGATNQPQHFGDGTRLSIL.

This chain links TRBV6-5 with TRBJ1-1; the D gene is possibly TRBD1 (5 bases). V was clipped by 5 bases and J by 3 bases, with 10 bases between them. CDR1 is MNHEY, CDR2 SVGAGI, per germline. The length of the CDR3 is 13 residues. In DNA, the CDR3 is TGTGCCAGCAGTAGGGGAAGAGACACTGAAGCTTTCTTT. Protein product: CASSRGRDTEAFF.

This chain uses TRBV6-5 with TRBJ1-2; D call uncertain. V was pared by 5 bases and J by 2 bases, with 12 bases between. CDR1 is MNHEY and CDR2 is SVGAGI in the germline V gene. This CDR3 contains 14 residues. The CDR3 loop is CASSSIATNYGYTF. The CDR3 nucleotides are TGTGCCAGCAGTAGTATAGCTACCAACTATGGCTACACCTTC.

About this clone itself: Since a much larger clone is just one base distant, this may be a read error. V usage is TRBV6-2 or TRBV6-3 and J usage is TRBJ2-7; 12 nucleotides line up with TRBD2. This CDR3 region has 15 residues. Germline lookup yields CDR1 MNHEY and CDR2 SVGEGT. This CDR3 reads CAGSLTSGGSSEQYF. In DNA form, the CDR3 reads TGTGCCGGCAGTCTCACTAGCGGGGGGTCGTCCGAGCAGTACTTC.

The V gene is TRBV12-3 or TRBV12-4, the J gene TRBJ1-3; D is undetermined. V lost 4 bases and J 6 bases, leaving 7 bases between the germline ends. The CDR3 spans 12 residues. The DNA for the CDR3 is TGTGCCAGCAGTTCGGGCCCAAACACCATATATTTT. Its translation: CASSSGPNTIYF.